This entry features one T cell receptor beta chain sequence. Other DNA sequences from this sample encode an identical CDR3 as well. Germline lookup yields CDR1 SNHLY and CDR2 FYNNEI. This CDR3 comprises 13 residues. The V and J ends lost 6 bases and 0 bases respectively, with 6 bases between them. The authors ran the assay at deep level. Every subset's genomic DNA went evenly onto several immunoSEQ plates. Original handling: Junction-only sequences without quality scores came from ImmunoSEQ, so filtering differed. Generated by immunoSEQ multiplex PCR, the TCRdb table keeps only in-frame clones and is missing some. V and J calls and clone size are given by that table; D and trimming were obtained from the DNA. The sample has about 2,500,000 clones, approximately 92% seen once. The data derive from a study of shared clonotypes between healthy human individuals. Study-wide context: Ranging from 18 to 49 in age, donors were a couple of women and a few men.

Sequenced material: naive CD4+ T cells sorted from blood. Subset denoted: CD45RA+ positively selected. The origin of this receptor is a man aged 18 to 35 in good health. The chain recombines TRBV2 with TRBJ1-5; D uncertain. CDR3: CASSRNSNQPQHF. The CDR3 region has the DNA TGTGCCAGCAGCCGAAATAGCAATCAGCCCCAGCATTTT.